Sequencing of this TCR beta chain was carried out in a study of identifying expanded T cells in peripheral blood (dated by TCRdb to the late 2010s). For context, the study as a whole: Separate aliquots of the same genomic DNA pool were sequenced to produce technical replicates, and four replicates were compared in pairs. Here is what the overall study found, with its caveats: The beta-binomial model significantly reduced the number of clones called differentially abundant and the false-positive rate across all healthy-donor time intervals. Roughly 1.2 differentially abundant clones were flagged by the binomial model between technical replicates, whereas about 16 and 19 were flagged over around two weeks and four weeks, respectively. For all healthy donors, the variance in clone template counts between approximately 2-week samples rose significantly as total template count increased. It was expected by the authors that biological variance in healthy repertoires might increase further over much longer intervals, such as months to years.

The immunoSEQ Assay, which uses bias-controlled multiplex PCR amplification of genomic DNA, was used to profile TCRbeta CDR3 regions. As for the original processing: The absolute abundance of each unique TCRbeta CDR3 region was quantified after sequences were collapsed and filtered. Differential abundance was assessed using a binomial (Fisher-equivalent) model and a beta-binomial model in which time-dependent variance fitted from healthy donors was added. Any clone with fewer than 5 combined templates was excluded, and a clone was called differentially abundant if its Benjamini-Hochberg FDR was below 0.01. In the beta-binomial model, variance was expressed as a function of the total template count across the two samples, in the form v = (b*log(k)+a)^2. TCRdb limited this immuneACCESS table to in-frame rearrangements with V and J called. A share of clones is missing; checked studies link under half to unresolved V genes, and the rest is unexplained. The V and J calls and the clone size are those of that table, but D and trimming were determined from the DNA. The sample table records 70,000 to 95,000 clones; more than 70% of these occur just once. The ten largest make up 3.5% to 5% of the sample.

During the collection period, no immune events, such as infections, were documented for the healthy donors. Blood repertoires from healthy donors were used as a training cohort for calibrating time-dependent variance in a beta-binomial model of differential abundance of T-cell clones. There were 10 healthy donors in the training cohort, of whom 3 were female and 7 were male. Donor ages ranged from about 29 to 65 years, with an average of around 43 years. Whole blood was collected from each healthy donor at three time points spaced about two weeks apart and obtained from a commercial supplier. Genomic DNA was extracted from unsorted whole blood for immunosequencing. Of note for this clone: No antigen is known for it. Per-base qualities were not stored, and no clone one base away is much larger. Other nucleotide sequences from this sample produce the same CDR3.

Sequencing was carried out using blood. The clonotype comes from a person aged 18 to 75 in good health.

The encoded CDR3 is CASSLGDRGPETQYF. The nucleotide sequence reads TGTGCCAGCAGCCTAGGTGACAGGGGGCCAGAGACCCAGTACTTC. The V and J segments used are TRBV7-9 and TRBJ2-5, with TRBD1 matching 10 junction bases. The germline V gene (reference sequence) specifies SEHNR as CDR1 and FQNEAQ as CDR2. Reading from cysteine to phenylalanine, the CDR3 counts 15 amino acids. Just CDR3 DNA is preserved here, 45 bases in frame from base 1. Here V drops 5 bases and J drops 4 bases, and the junction holds 7 bases not matched to any gene.